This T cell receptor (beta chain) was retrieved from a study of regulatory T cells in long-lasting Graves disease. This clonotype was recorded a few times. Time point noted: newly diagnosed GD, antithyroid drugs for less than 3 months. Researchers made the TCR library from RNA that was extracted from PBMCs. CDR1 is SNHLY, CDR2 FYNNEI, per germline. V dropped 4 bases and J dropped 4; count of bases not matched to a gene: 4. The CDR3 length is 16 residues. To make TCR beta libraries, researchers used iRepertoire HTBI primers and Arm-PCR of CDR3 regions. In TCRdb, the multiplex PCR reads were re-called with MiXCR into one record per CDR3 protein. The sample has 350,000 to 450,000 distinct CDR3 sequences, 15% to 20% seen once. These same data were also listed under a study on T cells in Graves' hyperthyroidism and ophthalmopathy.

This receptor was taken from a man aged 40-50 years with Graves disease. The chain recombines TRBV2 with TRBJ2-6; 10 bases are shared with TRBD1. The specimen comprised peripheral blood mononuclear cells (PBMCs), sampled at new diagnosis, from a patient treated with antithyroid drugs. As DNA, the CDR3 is TGTGCCAGCAGTGGGACAGGGGGGGAAGGGGCCAACGTCCTGACTTTC. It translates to CASSGTGGEGANVLTF.